This is a list of T cell receptor beta chains from one sample in a study of cytomegalovirus exposure and HLA in healthy donors. Measured with immunoSEQ multiplex PCR; TCRdb has only the in-frame clones, and not every one. In the table there are about 120,000 clones, 88% of which are singletons. The sequenced sample was PBMCs. The receptors were sampled from a woman aged 18-35 years in good health and CMV-seropositive. Both conserved end residues are part of each CDR3. A D gene is named only where the DNA matches it firmly. The size of a clone is reported for some rows only, either as once, few or many, or as a class for expanded clones.

CASSPRVAGEETQYF | TGTGCCAGCAGTCCCCGGGTAGCGGGGGAAGAGACCCAGTACTTC | NA | 15 | TRBD2 | TRBJ2-5 | TRBV6-4
CASSPGTAYVGNTIYF | TGCGCCAGCAGTCCCGGGACAGCCTATGTCGGCAACACCATATATTTT | NA | 16 | TRBD1 | TRBJ1-3 | TRBV5-1
CASSLLAGANVLTF | TGTGCCAGCAGTTTGCTAGCCGGGGCCAACGTCCTGACTTTC | NA | 14 | NA | TRBJ2-6 | TRBV27
CASSLLRERDTQYF | TGTGCCAGCAGTTTATTGAGGGAGAGGGATACGCAGTATTTT | NA | 14 | NA | TRBJ2-3 | TRBV28
CASSPGQGRNQPQHF | TGTGCCAGCAGCCCAGGACAGGGTCGCAATCAGCCCCAGCATTTT | NA | 15 | TRBD1 | TRBJ1-5 | TRBV7-3
CASSISRSQETQYF | TGTGCCAGCAGCATTAGCCGTTCCCAAGAGACCCAGTACTTC | NA | 14 | NA | TRBJ2-5 | TRBV11-1
CASSDDRVWGYTF | TGTGCCAGCAGTGACGACAGGGTGTGGGGCTACACCTTC | few | 13 | TRBD1 | TRBJ1-2 | TRBV2
CASSSQGKINEQFF | TGCGCCAGCAGTTCCCAGGGTAAGATAAATGAGCAGTTCTTC | NA | 14 | NA | TRBJ2-1 | TRBV10-1
CASSPSGSSLAKNIQYF | TGTGCCAGCAGCCCAAGTGGCTCGTCATTAGCCAAAAACATTCAGTACTTC | NA | 17 | NA | TRBJ2-4 | TRBV7-9
CASSPARFFPSKFPEQFF | TGTGCCAGCTCACCGGCCAGATTCTTTCCCTCCAAGTTCCCTGAGCAGTTCTTC | NA | 18 | NA | TRBJ2-1 | TRBV18
CASTPTGLNEKLFF | TGCGCCAGCACCCCGACAGGGCTAAATGAAAAACTGTTTTTT | NA | 14 | TRBD1 | TRBJ1-4 | TRBV10-2
CASSNVQGVGLYGYTF | TGTGCCAGCAGTAATGTGCAGGGGGTGGGGCTGTATGGCTACACCTTC | NA | 16 | TRBD1 | TRBJ1-2 | TRBV28
CASSLGEPGYYGYTF | TGTGCCAGCAGCTTGGGAGAACCGGGGTACTATGGCTACACCTTC | NA | 15 | NA | TRBJ1-2 | TRBV5-4
CAWSVRGDYGYTF | TGTGCCTGGAGTGTACGGGGGGACTATGGCTACACCTTC | NA | 13 | NA | TRBJ1-2 | TRBV30
CASSQPTGSRHQPQHF | TGCGCCAGCAGCCAACCCACAGGGAGTAGACATCAGCCCCAGCATTTT | few | 16 | NA | TRBJ1-5 | TRBV4-1
CAWSAFGQVNQPQHF | TGTGCCTGGAGTGCGTTCGGACAGGTCAATCAGCCCCAGCATTTT | NA | 15 | TRBD1 | TRBJ1-5 | TRBV30
CASSVGWLQETQYF | TGTGCCAGCAGCGTAGGATGGCTCCAAGAGACCCAGTACTTC | NA | 14 | NA | TRBJ2-5 | TRBV9
CASNGDMGVRYEQYF | TGTGCCAGCAACGGGGACATGGGGGTACGGTACGAGCAGTACTTC | NA | 15 | NA | TRBJ2-7 | TRBV5-5
CASSPGTGRDTQYF | TGCGCCAGCTCCCCGGGGACAGGGCGAGATACGCAGTATTTT | few | 14 | TRBD1 | TRBJ2-3 | TRBV5-1
CASEPGQGVHEQYF | TGTGCCAGCGAACCGGGACAGGGGGTCCACGAGCAGTACTTC | NA | 14 | TRBD1 | TRBJ2-7 | TRBV19
CASSVFQGTYNEQFF | TGTGCCAGCAGCGTATTTCAGGGGACCTACAATGAGCAGTTCTTC | NA | 15 | NA | TRBJ2-1 | TRBV9
CASSFVDREAYEQYF | TGTGCCAGCAGCTTTGTAGACAGGGAGGCCTACGAGCAGTACTTC | once | 15 | NA | TRBJ2-7 | TRBV5-6
CASSQTGPGGYTF | TGTGCCAGCAGTCAAACAGGCCCCGGGGGCTACACCTTC | NA | 13 | NA | TRBJ1-2 | TRBV14
CASSYSQASNQPQHF | TGTGCCAGCAGTTACTCGCAGGCTAGCAATCAGCCCCAGCATTTT | NA | 15 | NA | TRBJ1-5 | TRBV6-6
CASGGREGVTEAFF | TGTGCTAGTGGTGGCCGTGAGGGGGTCACTGAAGCTTTCTTT | NA | 14 | NA | TRBJ1-1 | TRBV12-5
CASSVRQGGGYTF | TGTGCCAGCAGTGTGAGGCAGGGGGGTGGCTACACCTTC | NA | 13 | TRBD1 | TRBJ1-2 | TRBV2
CASSRTAPSVEPQHF | TGTGCCAGCAGTAGGACAGCCCCGTCTGTTGAGCCCCAGCATTTT | NA | 15 | NA | TRBJ1-5 | TRBV6-1
CASSFGPSGETQYF | TGCGCCAGCAGCTTTGGACCCTCAGGGGAGACCCAGTACTTC | NA | 14 | NA | TRBJ2-5 | TRBV5-1
CASSLVRIGTDTQYF | TGTGCCAGCAGCTTAGTGAGAATTGGCACAGATACGCAGTATTTT | NA | 15 | NA | TRBJ2-3 | TRBV7-8
CASSKDRGSDTQYF | TGTGCCAGCAGTAAGGACAGGGGATCCGATACGCAGTATTTT | NA | 14 | TRBD1 | TRBJ2-3 | TRBV27
CASSLKTGTEAFF | TGCGCCAGCAGCTTAAAGACGGGCACTGAAGCTTTCTTT | NA | 13 | NA | TRBJ1-1 | TRBV5-1
CASSPRFSSGVRNEQFF | TGTGCCAGCAGCCCTCGTTTTTCCAGCGGGGTTCGCAATGAGCAGTTCTTC | NA | 17 | TRBD2 | TRBJ2-1 | TRBV7-2
CASRRQGAHKTQYF | TGTGCCAGCAGACGACAGGGGGCGCATAAGACCCAGTACTTC | NA | 14 | TRBD1 | TRBJ2-5 | TRBV6-5
CASSFAGDTYNEQFF | TGTGCCAGCAGCTTCGCGGGAGACACCTACAATGAGCAGTTCTTC | NA | 15 | TRBD2 | TRBJ2-1 | TRBV7-9
CASRPDTWNYGYTF | TGTGCCAGCAGGCCGGACACTTGGAACTATGGCTACACCTTC | NA | 14 | NA | TRBJ1-2 | TRBV6-5
CAISGLDRGPTEAFF | TGTGCCATCAGCGGACTCGACAGGGGACCCACTGAAGCTTTCTTT | NA | 15 | TRBD1 | TRBJ1-1 | TRBV10-3
CASSEIGSSYEQYF | TGTGCCAGCAGTGAAATCGGGAGCTCCTACGAGCAGTACTTC | NA | 14 | NA | TRBJ2-7 | TRBV25-1
CAWTGDTYGYTF | TGTGCCTGGACAGGGGATACCTATGGCTACACCTTC | NA | 12 | NA | TRBJ1-2 | TRBV30
CASTQPAGDGNTGELFF | TGTGCCAGCACCCAACCAGCGGGAGATGGAAACACCGGGGAGCTGTTTTTT | NA | 17 | TRBD2 | TRBJ2-2 | TRBV7-9
CASSLSRDRENYGYTF | TGTGCCAGCAGCTTAAGCCGGGACAGGGAGAACTATGGCTACACCTTC | NA | 16 | TRBD1 | TRBJ1-2 | TRBV9
CASSSLTGQYGYTF | TGTGCCAGCAGCTCCTTGACAGGGCAATATGGCTACACCTTC | NA | 14 | TRBD1 | TRBJ1-2 | TRBV13
CLHGQNYGYTF | TGCCTCCACGGACAGAACTATGGCTACACCTTC | NA | 11 | NA | TRBJ1-2 | TRBV11-3
CASSATGDGYTF | TGTGCCAGCAGCGCAACAGGGGATGGCTACACCTTC | few | 12 | TRBD1 | TRBJ1-2 | TRBV9
CASSLSGPTDTQYF | TGTGCCAGCAGCTTAAGCGGGCCTACAGATACGCAGTATTTT | NA | 14 | NA | TRBJ2-3 | TRBV7-3
CASSLAEVLQGAFF | TGTGCCAGCAGCTTGGCCGAAGTTCTACAGGGGGCTTTCTTT | once | 14 | TRBD1 | TRBJ1-1 | TRBV5-6
CASSLYGQGASQPQHF | TGTGCCAGCAGTTTGTATGGACAGGGGGCGAGTCAGCCCCAGCATTTT | NA | 16 | TRBD1 | TRBJ1-5 | TRBV27
CASSSQGAKVDEQYF | TGCGCCAGCAGCTCACAGGGGGCGAAAGTCGACGAGCAGTACTTC | NA | 15 | TRBD1 | TRBJ2-7 | TRBV5-1
CASSLSFSGNTIYF | TGTGCCAGCAGTTTGAGCTTCTCTGGAAACACCATATATTTT | NA | 14 | NA | TRBJ1-3 | TRBV27
CASSDGGTDTQYF | TGCGCCAGCAGTGATGGAGGCACAGATACGCAGTATTTT | NA | 13 | NA | TRBJ2-3 | TRBV5-1